This TCR beta chain was identified in a study of T cell responses to AZD1222 COVID-19 vaccine. Second doses that came at about 4 or about 12 weeks were put together. Concerning this clone itself: Its antigen is currently unknown.

This table comes from immunoSEQ multiplex PCR, and its TCRdb copy is limited to in-frame clones, with some not included. The table lists 58,000 or so clones, about 86% of them singletons. The V gene's germline CDR1 is SQVTM and CDR2 ANQGSEA. V was clipped by 5 bases and J by 5 bases; unmatched bases: 7. The CDR3 runs 14 residues. General observations from the study: Just five to seven AZD1222 recipients tested seropositive at baseline. Mostly white British, mostly female donors; authors suggested clonal diversity may be underestimated. Distributed over spike, vaccine-associated CD4 TCRs predominated at 160-218 and 743-854.

The clonotype was recovered from an adult who received the AZD1222 COVID-19 vaccine. The sample here was peripheral blood, taken 28 days after the second AZD1222 dose. The chain employs TRBV29-1 and TRBJ2-1, with 9 bases aligning to TRBD2. The chain's CDR3 is CSVTGTSPNNEQFF. The CDR3 DNA follows: TGCAGCGTTACCGGGACTAGCCCAAACAATGAGCAGTTCTTC.